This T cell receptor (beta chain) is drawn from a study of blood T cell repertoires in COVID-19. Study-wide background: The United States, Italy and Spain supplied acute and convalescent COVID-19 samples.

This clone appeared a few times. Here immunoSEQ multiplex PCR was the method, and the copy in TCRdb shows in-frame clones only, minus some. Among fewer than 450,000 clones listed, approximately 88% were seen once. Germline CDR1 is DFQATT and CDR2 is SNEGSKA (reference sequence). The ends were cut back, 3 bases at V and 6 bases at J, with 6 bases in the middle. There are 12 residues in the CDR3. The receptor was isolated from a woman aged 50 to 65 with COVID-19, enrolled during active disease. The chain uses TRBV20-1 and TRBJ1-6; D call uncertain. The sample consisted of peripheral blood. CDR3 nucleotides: TGCAGTGCTAGTACAGCTAATTCACCCCTCCACTTT. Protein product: CSASTANSPLHF.